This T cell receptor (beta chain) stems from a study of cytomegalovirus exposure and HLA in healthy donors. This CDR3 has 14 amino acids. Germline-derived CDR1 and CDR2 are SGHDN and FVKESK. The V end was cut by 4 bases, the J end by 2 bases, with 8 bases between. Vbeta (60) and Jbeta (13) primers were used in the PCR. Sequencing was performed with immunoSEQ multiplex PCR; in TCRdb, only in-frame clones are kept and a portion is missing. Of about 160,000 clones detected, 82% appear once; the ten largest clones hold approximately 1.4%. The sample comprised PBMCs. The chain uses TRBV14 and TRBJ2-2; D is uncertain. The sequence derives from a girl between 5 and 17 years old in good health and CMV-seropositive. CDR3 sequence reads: CASSPSLNTGELFF. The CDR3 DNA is TGTGCCAGCAGCCCGTCACTAAACACCGGGGAGCTGTTTTTT.